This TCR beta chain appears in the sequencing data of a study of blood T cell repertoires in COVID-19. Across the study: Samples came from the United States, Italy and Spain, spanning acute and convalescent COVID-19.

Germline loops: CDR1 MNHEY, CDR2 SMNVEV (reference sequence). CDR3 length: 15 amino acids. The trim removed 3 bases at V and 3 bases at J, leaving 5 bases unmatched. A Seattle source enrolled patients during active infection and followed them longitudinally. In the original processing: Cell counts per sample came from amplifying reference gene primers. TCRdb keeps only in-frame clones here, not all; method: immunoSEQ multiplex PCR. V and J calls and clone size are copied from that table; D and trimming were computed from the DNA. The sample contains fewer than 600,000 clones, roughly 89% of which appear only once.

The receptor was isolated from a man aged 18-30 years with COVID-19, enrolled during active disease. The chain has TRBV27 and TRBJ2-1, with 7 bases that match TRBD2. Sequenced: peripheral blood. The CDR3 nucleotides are TGTGCCAGCAGTTTGGCGGGAGCAAACTACAATGAGCAGTTCTTC. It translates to CASSLAGANYNEQFF.